This T cell receptor beta chain was found in a study of identical twins. Study-wide results and caveats: Rather than following the same donors, the conclusions depended on cross-sectional statistical analysis.

This clonotype was seen a handful of times. Antigen: not known. Each cDNA held unique molecular identifiers, and template switching gave it a universal primer site. TCRdb called the 5' RACE reads again in MiXCR, with one record for every CDR3 protein. The sample lists 300,000 to 350,000 distinct CDR3 sequences, more than 9% occurring once. A further study also used this sample, focusing on yellow fever vaccine responses in identical twins.

Sequences were obtained from CD8+ T cells sorted from blood. This TCR was sampled from a woman aged 18 to 35 in good health.

The CDR3 nucleotides are TGCAGTGCTAGATCCTTTAACACCGGGGAGCTGTTTTTT. It encodes CSARSFNTGELFF. The chain has TRBV20-1 and TRBJ2-2; no clear D. The CDR3 consists of 13 residues. The V end lost 2 bases, the J end lost 2 bases, and 6 bases lay between the germline ends. Germline loops: CDR1 DFQATT, CDR2 SNEGSKA (reference sequence).